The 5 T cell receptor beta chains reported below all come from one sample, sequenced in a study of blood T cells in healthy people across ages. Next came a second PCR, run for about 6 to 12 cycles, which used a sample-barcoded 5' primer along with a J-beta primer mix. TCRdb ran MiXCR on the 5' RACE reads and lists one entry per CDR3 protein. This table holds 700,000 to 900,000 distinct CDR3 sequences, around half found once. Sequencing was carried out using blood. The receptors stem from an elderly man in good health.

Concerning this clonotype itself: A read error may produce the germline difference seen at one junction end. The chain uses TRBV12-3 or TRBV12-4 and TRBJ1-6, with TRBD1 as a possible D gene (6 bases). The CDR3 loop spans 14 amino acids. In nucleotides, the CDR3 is TGTGCCAGCAGTAGCAGGGGCTCTAGCTCACCCCCCCACTTT. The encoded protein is CASSSRGSSSPPHF.

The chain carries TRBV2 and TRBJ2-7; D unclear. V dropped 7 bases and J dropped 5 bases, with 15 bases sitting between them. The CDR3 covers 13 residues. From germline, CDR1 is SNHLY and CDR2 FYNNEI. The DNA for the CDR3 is TGTGCCAGCAAGCGACTTTTGGGAAACGAGCAGTACTTC. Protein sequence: CASKRLLGNEQYF.

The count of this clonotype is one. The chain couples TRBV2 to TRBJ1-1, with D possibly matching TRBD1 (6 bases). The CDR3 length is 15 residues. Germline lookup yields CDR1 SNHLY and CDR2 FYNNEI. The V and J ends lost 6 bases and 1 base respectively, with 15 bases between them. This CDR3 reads CASSTHQTGNTEAFF. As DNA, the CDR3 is TGTGCCAGCAGCACCCACCAGACAGGGAACACTGAAGCTTTCTTT.

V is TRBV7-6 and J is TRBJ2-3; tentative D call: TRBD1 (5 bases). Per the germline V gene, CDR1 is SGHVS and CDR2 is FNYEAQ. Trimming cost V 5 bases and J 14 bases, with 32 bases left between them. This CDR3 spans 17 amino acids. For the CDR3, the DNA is TGTGCCAGCAGCCCAGATTATCGGACACATTCACACAGATACGCGTATTTT. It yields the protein CASSPDYRTHSHRYAYF.

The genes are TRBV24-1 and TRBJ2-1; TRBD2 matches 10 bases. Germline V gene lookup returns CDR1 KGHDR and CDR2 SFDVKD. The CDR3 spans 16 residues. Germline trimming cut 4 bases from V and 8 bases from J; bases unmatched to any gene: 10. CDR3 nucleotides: TGTGCCACCAGTGAAGTCCTAGCGGGAGTCGGTGATGAGCAGTTCTTC. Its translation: CATSEVLAGVGDEQFF.